The sequence of this T cell receptor beta chain was determined in a study of response to subunit inactivated influenza vaccine. Study-wide points: Each seasonal influenza vaccination, the authors suggested, recruits few new T cells.

From germline, CDR1 is SGHAT and CDR2 FQNNGV. The CDR3 totals 18 residues. V shed 4 bases and J 2 bases; nucleotides not matched to a gene: 13. A few counts support this clonotype. Its matching antigen is unknown. TCRdb recomputed calls from the RT-PCR reads with MiXCR, one row per CDR3 protein. The sample yields a few hundred thousand distinct CDR3 sequences, roughly 15% seen once. This receptor was obtained from a man aged 45-65 years who received an inactivated influenza vaccine. Sequenced here: PBMCs from blood, sampled 11 to 12 days after vaccination. The V and J genes are TRBV11-2 and TRBJ2-1; 8 bases are a match to TRBD2. The CDR3 DNA reads as TGTGCCAGCAGCTCAGTTGCGGGAGGTAACCTACCCTACAATGAGCAGTTCTTC. Its protein product is CASSSVAGGNLPYNEQFF. Full variable domain (remainder filled in from reference TRBV11-2 and TRBJ2-1): EAGVAQSPRYKIIEKRQSVAFWCNPISGHATLYWYQQILGQGPKLLIQFQNNGVVDDSQLPKDRFSAERLKGVDSTLKIQPAKLEDSAVYLCASSSVAGGNLPYNEQFFGPGTRLTVL.